The clone carrying this T cell receptor (beta chain) has just one count. The antigen remains unidentified. The data were obtained in a study of memory CD4+ T cells and cytomegalovirus serostatus. Whole-study findings and limits: Repertoires predicted CMV serostatus with median bootstrapped AUC of 0.95.

This CDR3 is 16 amino acids long. V was pared by 4 bases and J by 5 bases, with 13 bases of the junction left unmatched. From germline, CDR1 is SGHRS and CDR2 YFSETQ. Methods used by the authors: Out-of-frame sequences were removed, leaving 2,204,828 distinct TCRbeta sequences. Profiled with immunoSEQ multiplex PCR; TCRdb holds only in-frame clones, not every one. V and J calls and clone size are those listed in that table; D and trimming were worked out from the DNA. The sample has approximately 45,000 clones; about 80% are singletons. Single viable CD3+CD4+CD8-CD45RO+ cells were sorted as the memory CD4+ T cells. Serum IgG to CMV pp150, pp28, p38 and p52 defined serostatus. Positive selection with CD4 microbeads enriched total CD4+ T cells.

Sequenced material: memory CD4+ T cells from blood. The genes are TRBV5-1 and TRBJ2-5; 8 bases map to TRBD1. This TCR came from an adult in good health and CMV-seronegative. This chain's CDR3 is CASSENGQGYGETQYF. CDR3 in DNA: TGCGCCAGCAGCGAAAACGGACAGGGATATGGTGAGACCCAGTACTTC.